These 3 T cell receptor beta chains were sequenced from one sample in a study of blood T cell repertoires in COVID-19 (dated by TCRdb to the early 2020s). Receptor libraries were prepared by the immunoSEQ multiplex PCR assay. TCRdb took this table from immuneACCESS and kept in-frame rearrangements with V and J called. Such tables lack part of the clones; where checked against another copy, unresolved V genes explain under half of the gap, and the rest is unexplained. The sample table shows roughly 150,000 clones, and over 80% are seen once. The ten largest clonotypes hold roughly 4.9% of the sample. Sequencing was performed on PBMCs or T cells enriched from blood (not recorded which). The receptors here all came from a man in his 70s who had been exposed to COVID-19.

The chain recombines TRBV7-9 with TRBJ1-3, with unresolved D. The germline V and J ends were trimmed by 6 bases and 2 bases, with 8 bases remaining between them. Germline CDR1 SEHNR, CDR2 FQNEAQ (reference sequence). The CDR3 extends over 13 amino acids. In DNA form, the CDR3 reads TGTGCCAGCAGGGAGGGCGCTGGAAACACCATATATTTT. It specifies CASREGAGNTIYF.

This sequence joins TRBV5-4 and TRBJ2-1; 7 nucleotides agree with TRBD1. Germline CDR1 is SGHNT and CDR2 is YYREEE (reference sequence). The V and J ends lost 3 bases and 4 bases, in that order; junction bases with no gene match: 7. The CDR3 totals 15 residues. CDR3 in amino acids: CASSSPGTVYNEQFF. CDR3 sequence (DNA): TGTGCCAGCAGCTCCCCCGGGACAGTTTACAATGAGCAGTTCTTC. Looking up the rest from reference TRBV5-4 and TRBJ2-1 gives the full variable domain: ETGVTQSPTHLIKTRGQQVTLRCSSQSGHNTVSWYQQALGQGPQFIFQYYREEENGRGNFPPRFSGLQFPNYSSELNVNALELDDSALYLCASSSPGTVYNEQFFGPGTRLTVL.

CDR3 protein: CAWSLSFDRNQPQHF. The CDR3, as DNA: TGTGCCTGGAGCCTGAGCTTCGATAGAAATCAGCCCCAGCATTTT. The V and J genes are TRBV30 and TRBJ1-5; no definite D call. Germline V lookup: CDR1 GTSNPN, CDR2 SVGIG (reference sequence). Trimming cost V 3 bases and J 4 bases, with 16 bases left between them. CDR3 length: 15 amino acids.